The clone carrying this T cell receptor beta chain was seen a few times. The data originate from a study of blood T cells in healthy people across ages. At the level of the study: Researchers report that template switching captured about one barcoded beta molecule per two T cells.

CDR3 size: 14 residues. Looked up from germline, CDR1 is LNHNV and CDR2 is YYDKDF (reference sequence). V dropped 2 bases and J dropped 3 bases, with 10 bases sitting between them. Every donor provided roughly 10 milliliters of peripheral blood. Primers used in a second PCR of roughly 6 to 11 cycles were a sample-barcoded 5' primer and a J-beta primer mix. The template-switch adaptor, which had 12 random nucleotides, put a tag on each cDNA molecule. A minimum of 3 million CDR3-containing paired-end reads was obtained for each sample. TCRdb reprocessed the 5' RACE reads with MiXCR, giving one entry per CDR3 protein. The table lists 2 million or so distinct CDR3 sequences, about 50% of them singletons.

This sequence was found in a woman aged 40 to 50 in good health. Sequencing input: blood. The V call is TRBV15, the J call TRBJ2-5; D is unclear. This chain's CDR3 is CATSRKGLEETQYF. DNA of the CDR3: TGTGCCACCAGCAGAAAGGGCCTGGAAGAGACCCAGTACTTC.